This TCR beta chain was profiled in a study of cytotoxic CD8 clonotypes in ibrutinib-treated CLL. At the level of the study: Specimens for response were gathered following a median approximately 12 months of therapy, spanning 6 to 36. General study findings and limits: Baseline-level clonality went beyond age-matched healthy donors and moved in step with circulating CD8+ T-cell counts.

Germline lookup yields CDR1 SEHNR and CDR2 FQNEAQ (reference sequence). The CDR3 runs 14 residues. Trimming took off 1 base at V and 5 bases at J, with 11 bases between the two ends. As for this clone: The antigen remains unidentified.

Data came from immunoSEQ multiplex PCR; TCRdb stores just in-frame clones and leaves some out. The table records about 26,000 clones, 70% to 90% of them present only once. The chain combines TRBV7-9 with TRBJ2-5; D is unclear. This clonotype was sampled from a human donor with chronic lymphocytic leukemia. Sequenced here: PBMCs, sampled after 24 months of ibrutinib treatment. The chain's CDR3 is CASSLVETPETQYF. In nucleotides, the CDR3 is TGTGCCAGCAGCTTAGTCGAGACGCCGGAGACCCAGTACTTC.